Below are 20 T cell receptor beta chains sequenced from a single sample in a study of blood T cells in healthy people across ages. It was with a sample-barcoded 5' primer and a J-beta primer mix that a second PCR of roughly 6 to 12 cycles was run. TCRdb reprocessed the 5' RACE reads with MiXCR, giving one entry per CDR3 protein. Here the sample spans about a million distinct CDR3 sequences, roughly 51% being singletons. Sequenced: blood. The receptors were gathered from a woman in her sixties or seventies in good health.

This chain uses TRBV5-1 with TRBJ2-7; D remains ambiguous. The CDR3 covers 14 residues. V was pared by 2 bases and J by 3 bases, with 12 bases between. The V gene's germline CDR1 is SGHRS and CDR2 YFSETQ. The CDR3 loop is CASSFGWDDYEQYF. The CDR3 nucleotides read TGCGCCAGCAGCTTCGGGTGGGATGACTACGAGCAGTACTTC.

In its sample, this clonotype was seen a few times. The rearrangement joins TRBV14 to TRBJ2-4, with TRBD2 matching over 7 bases. The CDR3 consists of 16 residues. With V trimmed by 4 bases and J by 0 bases, 6 bases remained unmatched. CDR1 and CDR2 from the germline V gene are SGHDN and FVKESK. The CDR3 DNA is TGTGCCAGCAGCCGATCGGGAGGACTAGCCAAAAACATTCAGTACTTC. This sequence encodes CASSRSGGLAKNIQYF.

This clonotype came up once. The gene calls are TRBV4-1 and TRBJ1-2; perhaps TRBD1 as D (5 bases). The CDR3 is 16 amino acids. Trimming shortened V by 2 bases and J by 0 bases, and 13 bases separated the two germline ends. CDR1 is MGHRA and CDR2 is YSYEKL in the germline V gene. The CDR3: CASSQPPRGTNYGYTF. CDR3 bases: TGCGCCAGCAGCCAACCACCAAGGGGCACTAACTATGGCTACACCTTC.

The V call is TRBV15, the J call TRBJ2-5, with D unclear. Trimming took 1 base from V and 0 from J, leaving 6 bases between them. CDR1 LNHNV and CDR2 YYDKDF come from the germline V gene (reference sequence). The CDR3 extends over 14 amino acids. The CDR3 sequence: CATSRGANQETQYF. As DNA, the CDR3 is TGTGCCACCAGCAGAGGAGCGAACCAAGAGACCCAGTACTTC. Variable domain in full (rest from reference TRBV15 and TRBJ2-5): DAMVIQNPRYQVTQFGKPVTLSCSQTLNHNVMYWYQQKSSQAPKLLFHYYDKDFNNEADTPDNFQSRRPNTSFCFLDIRSPGLGDTAMYLCATSRGANQETQYFGPGTRLLVL.

The rearrangement links TRBV2 to TRBJ2-5; TRBD2 agrees at 9 bases. V dropped 1 base and J dropped 5; count of bases not matched to a gene: 5. Germline V gene data show CDR1 as SNHLY and CDR2 as FYNNEI. This CDR3 is built from 15 residues. CDR3 sequence (DNA): TGTGCCAGCAGTGAAGAAGGGCGGGGGGGGGAGACCCAGTACTTC. The encoded protein is CASSEEGRGGETQYF.

The chain is built from TRBV5-5 and TRBJ2-4; D call uncertain. The assigned J gene may be wrong: the sequence end matches TRBJ2-7 better. The germline V gene encodes CDR1 SGHKS and CDR2 YYEKEE (reference sequence). This CDR3 has 13 amino acids. In DNA form, the CDR3 reads TGTGCCAGCAGCTTGGCGACGGTCCACGAGCAGTACTTC. This gives the protein CASSLATVHEQYF.

The chain couples TRBV9 to TRBJ2-5, with TRBD2 matching 11 bases. The trim removed 1 base at V and 5 bases at J, leaving 4 bases unmatched. The germline CDR1 and CDR2 sequences are SGDLS and YYNGEE. This CDR3 is 15 amino acids long. The CDR3 loop is CASSVTSGSFETQYF. The CDR3, as DNA: TGTGCCAGCAGCGTAACTAGCGGGAGTTTCGAGACCCAGTACTTC.

The J gene is TRBJ2-7, the V gene TRBV4-3; 8 positions match TRBD2. The CDR3 totals 16 residues. Germline loops: CDR1 LGHNA, CDR2 YSLEER. V dropped 0 bases and J dropped 1; count of bases not matched to a gene: 5. The CDR3 DNA follows: TGCGCCAGCAGCCAAGACCTTCGCGGGAGGTCCTACGAGCAGTACTTC. This sequence encodes CASSQDLRGRSYEQYF.

The V and J genes are TRBV4-1 and TRBJ2-2; D perhaps matches TRBD1 (6 bases). CDR3 length: 16 residues. V lost 2 bases, J lost 6 bases, and 16 bases lay in between. Germline V gene data show CDR1 as MGHRA and CDR2 as YSYEKL. The CDR3 spells CASSQLKQGRAGELFF. CDR3 DNA sequence: TGCGCCAGCAGCCAATTGAAACAGGGACGGGCCGGGGAGCTGTTTTTT.

The chain combines TRBV5-5 with TRBJ1-6; 10 nucleotides align to TRBD1. CDR3 length: 18 residues. The germline gives CDR1 SGHKS, CDR2 YYEKEE (reference sequence). J lost 6 bases, V lost 1 base, and 10 bases had no gene match. The CDR3 protein is CASSLWGTGAVFNSPLHF. Written as DNA, the CDR3 is TGTGCCAGCAGCTTGTGGGGGACAGGGGCCGTTTTTAATTCACCCCTCCACTTT. Together with reference TRBV5-5 and TRBJ1-6, the CDR3 gives the full variable domain: DAGVTQSPTHLIKTRGQQVTLRCSPISGHKSVSWYQQVLGQGPQFIFQYYEKEERGRGNFPDRFSARQFPNYSSELNVNALLLGDSALYLCASSLWGTGAVFNSPLHFGNGTRLTVT.

This clonotype showed up just a few times. The genes are TRBV7-9 and TRBJ2-1; 8 bases align to TRBD2. J lost 5 bases, V lost 3 bases, and 6 bases had no gene match. Germline CDR1 and CDR2: SEHNR and FQNEAQ (reference sequence). CDR3 length: 15 amino acids. CDR3: CASSFGTSWDNEQFF. CDR3 nucleotide sequence: TGTGCCAGCAGCTTCGGGACTAGTTGGGACAATGAGCAGTTCTTC.

J is TRBJ2-1 and V is TRBV9, with D perhaps assigned TRBD1 or TRBD2 (6 bases each). Gene TRBJ2-7 matches the end of the DNA better, so the J call may be wrong. Germline CDR1 is SGDLS and CDR2 is YYNGEE. This CDR3 is 15 amino acids long. The CDR3 loop reads CASSVAGASYNEQYF. The CDR3, as DNA: TGTGCCAGCAGCGTAGCGGGGGCTTCCTACAATGAGCAGTACTTC.

The chain recombines TRBV30 with TRBJ1-6; D perhaps matches TRBD1 (6 bases). The CDR3 contains 14 residues. With 1 base removed from V and 10 bases from J, the gap between germline ends came to 14 bases. Looked up from germline, CDR1 is GTSNPN and CDR2 is SVGIG (reference sequence). The CDR3 DNA follows: TGTGCCTGGAGTGATCAGGGGTTCTACTCACCCCTCCACTTT. The encoded protein is CAWSDQGFYSPLHF.

V is TRBV6-6 and J is TRBJ1-1; the match to TRBD1 covers 7 bases. The V segment lost 6 bases and the J segment 6 bases; nucleotides outside the gene matches: 7. This CDR3 region has 13 residues. Germline V gives CDR1 MNHNY, CDR2 SVGAGI (reference sequence). The CDR3 DNA sequence: TGTGCCAGCAGAATCACAGGGGTCGCTGAAGCTTTCTTT. It encodes CASRITGVAEAFF.

Written as DNA, the CDR3 is TGTGCCACCAGCTTAAGCCTGGACGATAACAAAACCAAAATCGTCGAGCAGTACTTC. Translating it yields CATSLSLDDNKTKIVEQYF. This chain connects TRBV15 to TRBJ2-4; D gene unclear. The J call may not be correct, given that the DNA end is closer to TRBJ2-7. Germline CDR1 is LNHNV and CDR2 is YYDKDF (reference sequence). The CDR3 contains 19 residues.

This clonotype came up a few times. The chain couples TRBV5-6 to TRBJ2-3; D is unclear. Trimming left V 0 bases short and J 1 base short, with 9 bases between. The CDR3 runs 15 residues. Germline V gene sequence: CDR1 SGHDT, CDR2 YYEEEE. CDR3 bases: TGTGCCAGCAGCTTGGATCCGGGCCGCACAGATACGCAGTATTTT. It yields the protein CASSLDPGRTDTQYF. The full variable domain, its missing parts supplied by reference TRBV5-6 and TRBJ2-3, is DAGVTQSPTHLIKTRGQQVTLRCSPKSGHDTVSWYQQALGQGPQFIFQYYEEEERQRGNFPDRFSGHQFPNYSSELNVNALLLGDSALYLCASSLDPGRTDTQYFGPGTRLTVL.

The chain recombines TRBV4-1 with TRBJ2-7, with 13 nucleotides matching TRBD2. Germline lookup yields CDR1 MGHRA and CDR2 YSYEKL. The junction had 5 bases not matched to a gene; V was cut back by 1 base and J by 5 bases. The CDR3 sequence is 16 residues long. DNA of the CDR3: TGCGCCAGCAGCCAAGTATCGGGACTAGCGGGACACGAGCAGTACTTC. It encodes CASSQVSGLAGHEQYF.

This clonotype was seen more than once but under ten times. The chain employs TRBV20-1 and TRBJ2-7, with D tentatively TRBD1 (6 bases). CDR3 length: 12 amino acids. V was trimmed by 3 bases and J by 2 bases, leaving 8 bases between them. From germline, CDR1 is DFQATT and CDR2 SNEGSKA (reference sequence). DNA for the CDR3: TGCAGTGCTAGGAGGACAGCCTACGAGCAGTACTTC. Translating it yields CSARRTAYEQYF.

The rearrangement joins TRBV7-2 to TRBJ2-7; 8 bases map to TRBD2. Trimming took 1 base from V and 1 from J; bases not matched to a gene: 9. The CDR3 consists of 17 residues. From germline, CDR1 is SGHTA and CDR2 FQGNSA. The CDR3 region is CASSLVSSGLGSYEQYF. CDR3 coding DNA: TGTGCCAGCAGCTTAGTGAGTTCGGGACTAGGTTCCTACGAGCAGTACTTC. The entire variable domain, with the rest obtained from reference TRBV7-2 and TRBJ2-7, is as follows: GAGVSQSPSNKVTEKGKDVELRCDPISGHTALYWYRQSLGQGLEFLIYFQGNSAPDKSGLPSDRFSAERTGGSVSTLTIQRTQQEDSAVYLCASSLVSSGLGSYEQYFGPGTRLTVT.

This clonotype was detected ten times or more. The rearrangement links TRBV7-2 to TRBJ2-1; D gene unclear. Deletions cut 3 bases from V and 7 bases from J, with 4 bases between. Germline CDR1 SGHTA, CDR2 FQGNSA. CDR3 length: 11 amino acids. CDR3 in DNA: TGTGCCAGCAGCTTCATGAATGAGCAGTTCTTC. This translates into CASSFMNEQFF.